The 5 T cell receptor beta chains below all came from one sample that was sequenced in a study of cytomegalovirus exposure and HLA in healthy donors. The PCR contained 60 Vbeta and 13 Jbeta primers. Here immunoSEQ multiplex PCR was the method, and the copy in TCRdb shows in-frame clones only, minus some. The repertoire holds 120,000 to 150,000 clones, roughly 80% seen once, with 2.5% to 3.5% in the top ten. The sample taken for sequencing was PBMCs. The receptor source for this set is a woman between 25 and 40 years old in good health and CMV-seronegative.

About this clone itself: A junction boundary mismatches the germline segment, possibly from a read error. This rearrangement joins TRBV7-9 to TRBJ1-2, with D uncertain. Per germline, CDR1 SEHNR and CDR2 FQNEAQ (reference sequence). This CDR3 has 12 residues. CDR3 residues: CSSSAQNYGYTF. The CDR3 nucleotides are TGTTCCAGCAGCGCCCAGAACTATGGCTACACCTTC.

The V and J genes are TRBV27 and TRBJ1-1; D call uncertain. The CDR3 is made up of 13 amino acids. CDR1 MNHEY and CDR2 SMNVEV come from the germline V gene (reference sequence). Trimming removed 8 bases at V and 1 base at J, with 11 bases between. Here the CDR3 reads CASRPLGNTEAFF. Here the CDR3 DNA reads TGTGCCAGCCGTCCTCTAGGGAACACTGAAGCTTTCTTT.

This chain uses TRBV4-1 with TRBJ2-7; 9 bases align to TRBD2. Losses at the gene ends were 0 bases for V and 6 bases for J; bases not matched to a gene: 6. The CDR3 spans 15 residues. From germline, CDR1 is MGHRA and CDR2 YSYEKL. This CDR3 is CASSQEGTSLFEQYF. The CDR3 nucleotides are TGCGCCAGCAGCCAAGAGGGGACTAGCCTCTTCGAGCAGTACTTC.

The gene calls are TRBV7-8 and TRBJ1-2; no clear D. The CDR3 contains 12 residues. Trimming stripped 2 bases from V and 8 bases from J, with 9 bases between. Germline-derived CDR1 and CDR2 are SGHVS and FQNEAQ. CDR3 nucleotides: TGTGCCAGCAGCTTATCATTGAGGGGCTACACCTTC. This gives the protein CASSLSLRGYTF. The whole variable domain, filled in from reference TRBV7-8 and TRBJ1-2, reads GAGVSQSPRYKVAKRGQDVALRCDPISGHVSLFWYQQALGQGPEFLTYFQNEAQLDKSGLPSDRFFAERPEGSVSTLKIQRTQQEDSAVYLCASSLSLRGYTFGSGTRLTVV.

This chain connects TRBV28 to TRBJ1-2; TRBD1 aligns across 7 bases. The CDR3 runs 15 residues. Looked up from germline, CDR1 is MDHEN and CDR2 is SYDVKM. V shed 5 bases and J 5 bases; nucleotides not matched to a gene: 11. This CDR3 is CASSIAPGQTYGYTF. The CDR3 DNA reads as TGTGCCAGCAGTATCGCCCCGGGACAGACTTATGGCTACACCTTC.